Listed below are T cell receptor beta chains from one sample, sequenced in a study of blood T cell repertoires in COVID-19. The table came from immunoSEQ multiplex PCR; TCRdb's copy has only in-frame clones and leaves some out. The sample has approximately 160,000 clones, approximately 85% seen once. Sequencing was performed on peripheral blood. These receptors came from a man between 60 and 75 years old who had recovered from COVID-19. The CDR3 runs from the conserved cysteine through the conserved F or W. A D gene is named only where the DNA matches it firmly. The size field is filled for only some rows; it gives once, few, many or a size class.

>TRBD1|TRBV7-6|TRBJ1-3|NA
CASSLVRSGGTGNTIYF
TGTGCCAGCAGCTTAGTTCGGTCAGGGGGGACTGGAAACACCATATATTTT
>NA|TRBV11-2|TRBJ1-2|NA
CASSQGGGRRGYTF
TGTGCCAGCAGCCAGGGAGGGGGGCGGCGTGGCTACACCTTC
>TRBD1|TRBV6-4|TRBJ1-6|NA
CASRPRDRGNSPLHF
TGTGCCAGCAGACCCCGGGACAGGGGGAATTCACCCCTCCACTTT
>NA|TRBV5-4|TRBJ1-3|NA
CASSSRGTFNTIYF
TGTGCCAGCAGCTCTAGGGGAACCTTTAACACCATATATTTT
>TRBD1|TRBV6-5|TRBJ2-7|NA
CASSYLWTGELHEQYF
TGTGCCAGCAGTTACCTTTGGACAGGGGAACTACACGAGCAGTACTTC
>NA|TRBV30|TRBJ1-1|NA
CAWSVPNPGVGTEAFF
TGTGCCTGGAGTGTGCCCAATCCAGGGGTGGGCACTGAAGCTTTCTTT
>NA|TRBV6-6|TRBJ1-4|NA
CASSRVLGENEKLFF
TGTGCCAGCAGCCGAGTCCTTGGGGAGAATGAAAAACTGTTTTTT
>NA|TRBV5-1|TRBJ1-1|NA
CASSLGRVGNTEAFF
TGCGCCAGCAGCTTGGGTCGGGTTGGGAACACTGAAGCTTTCTTT
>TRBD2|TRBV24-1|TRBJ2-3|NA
CATSGGTSFRTDTQYF
TGTGCCACCAGCGGGGGGACTAGTTTCCGTACAGATACGCAGTATTTT
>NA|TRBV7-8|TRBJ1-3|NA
CASSFGGSGNTIYF
TGTGCCAGCAGCTTCGGAGGGTCGGGAAACACCATATATTTT
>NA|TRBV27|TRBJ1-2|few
CASSPTTGYGYTF
TGTGCCAGCAGTCCCACTACAGGGTATGGCTACACCTTC
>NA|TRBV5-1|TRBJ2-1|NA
CASSVRVNSYNEQFF
TGCGCCAGCAGCGTCAGGGTCAATTCCTACAATGAGCAGTTCTTC
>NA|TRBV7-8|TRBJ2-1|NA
CASSFRQGEQFF
TGTGCCAGCAGCTTTAGACAAGGCGAGCAGTTCTTC
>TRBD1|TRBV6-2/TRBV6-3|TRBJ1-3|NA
CASSRGTVSGNTIYF
TGTGCCAGCAGTCGTGGGACAGTCTCTGGAAACACCATATATTTT
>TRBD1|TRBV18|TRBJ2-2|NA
CASSDRVANTGELFF
TGTGCCAGCTCGGACAGGGTAGCGAACACCGGGGAGCTGTTTTTT
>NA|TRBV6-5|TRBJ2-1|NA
CASSTGSSYNEQFF
TGTGCCAGCTCTACAGGGAGCTCCTACAATGAGCAGTTCTTC
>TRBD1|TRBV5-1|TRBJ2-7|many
CASSYRTGVGYEQYF
TGCGCCAGCAGCTATAGGACAGGGGTCGGATACGAGCAGTACTTC
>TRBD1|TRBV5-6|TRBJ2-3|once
CASSFDRDSTDTQYF
TGTGCCAGCAGCTTTGACAGGGACAGCACAGATACGCAGTATTTT
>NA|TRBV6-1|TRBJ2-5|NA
CASSEGGRDQETQYF
TGTGCCAGCAGTGAAGGGGGGCGGGACCAAGAGACCCAGTACTTC
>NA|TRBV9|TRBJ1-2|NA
CASSVGLDYGYTF
TGTGCCAGCAGCGTAGGCCTAGACTATGGCTACACCTTC
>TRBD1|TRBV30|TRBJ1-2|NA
CAGRTGGIGYTF
TGTGCCGGGCGGACAGGTGGGATTGGCTACACCTTC
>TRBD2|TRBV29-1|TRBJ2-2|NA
CSVGGGVDTGELFF
TGCAGCGTTGGCGGGGGGGTGGACACCGGGGAGCTGTTTTTT
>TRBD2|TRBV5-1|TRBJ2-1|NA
CASSFLAGGDKVF
TGCGCCAGCAGCTTTTTGGCCGGGGGGGATAAGGTCTTC
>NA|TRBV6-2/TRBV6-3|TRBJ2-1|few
CASSYSGGYNEQFF
TGTGCCAGCAGTTACTCTGGCGGGTACAATGAGCAGTTCTTC
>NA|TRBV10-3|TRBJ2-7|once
CAIREELAYEQYF
TGTGCCATCAGGGAGGAACTGGCCTACGAGCAGTACTTC
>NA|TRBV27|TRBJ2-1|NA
CASSLQGSYNEQFF
TGTGCCAGCAGTTTACAGGGGTCCTACAATGAGCAGTTCTTC
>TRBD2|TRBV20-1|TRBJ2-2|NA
CSASPIAGGNTGELFF
TGCAGTGCTAGTCCCATCGCGGGGGGGAACACCGGGGAGCTGTTTTTT
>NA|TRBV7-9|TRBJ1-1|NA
CASSFDWLSNTEAFF
TGTGCCAGCAGCTTTGATTGGCTTTCGAACACTGAAGCTTTCTTT
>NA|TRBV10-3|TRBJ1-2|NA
CAITQSGGMRYGYTF
TGTGCCATCACCCAAAGCGGGGGTATGCGCTATGGCTACACCTTC
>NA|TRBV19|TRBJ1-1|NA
CASSARGGANTEAFF
TGTGCCAGTAGTGCCCGGGGGGGAGCGAACACTGAAGCTTTCTTT
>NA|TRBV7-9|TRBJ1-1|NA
CASSSPYPQQGNTEAFF
TGTGCCAGCAGCTCCCCTTATCCACAACAGGGAAACACTGAAGCTTTCTTT
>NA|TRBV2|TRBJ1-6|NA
CASSETGVPYNSPLHF
TGTGCCAGCAGTGAGACAGGTGTTCCCTATAATTCACCCCTCCACTTT
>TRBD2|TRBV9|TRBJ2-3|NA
CASGPTMGGGADTQYF
TGTGCCAGCGGCCCCACGATGGGGGGGGGTGCAGATACGCAGTATTTT
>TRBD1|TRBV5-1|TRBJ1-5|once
CASSLGTGNQPQHF
TGCGCCAGCAGCTTGGGGACAGGCAACCAGCCCCAGCATTTT
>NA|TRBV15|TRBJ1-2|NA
CATSSLRQGFGYTF
TGTGCCACCAGCAGTTTAAGGCAGGGGTTTGGCTACACCTTC
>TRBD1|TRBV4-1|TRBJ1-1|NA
CASSPTGPLDTEAFF
TGCGCCAGCAGCCCGACAGGGCCCTTGGACACTGAAGCTTTCTTT
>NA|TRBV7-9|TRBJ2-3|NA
CASSPYRQSSTDTQYF
TGTGCCAGCAGTCCCTACCGACAGTCTAGCACAGATACGCAGTATTTT
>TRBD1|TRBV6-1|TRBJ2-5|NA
CASSRPGQGETQYF
TGTGCCAGCAGTAGACCGGGACAGGGAGAGACCCAGTACTTC
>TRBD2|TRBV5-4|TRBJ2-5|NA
CASSLGGGVYQETQYF
TGTGCCAGCAGCTTGGGCGGGGGGGTTTACCAAGAGACCCAGTACTTC
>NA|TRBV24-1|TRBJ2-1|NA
CATSREGYNEQFF
TGTGCCACCAGTCGAGAGGGCTACAATGAGCAGTTCTTC
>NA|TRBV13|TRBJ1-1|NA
CASSLTGQAFF
TGTGCCAGCAGCTTAACAGGCCAAGCTTTCTTT
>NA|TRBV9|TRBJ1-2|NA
CASSVGEGSLFGYTF
TGTGCCAGCAGCGTGGGGGAGGGCAGTCTCTTTGGCTACACCTTC
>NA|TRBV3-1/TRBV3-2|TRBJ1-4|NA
CASSREDRSTNEKLFF
TGTGCCAGCAGCCGAGAGGACAGATCAACTAATGAAAAACTGTTTTTT
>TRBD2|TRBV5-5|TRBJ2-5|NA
CASSLLAGLQETQYF
TGTGCCAGCAGCTTACTAGCGGGGTTACAAGAGACCCAGTACTTC
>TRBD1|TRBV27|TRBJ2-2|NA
CASGRDSVTGELFF
TGTGCCAGCGGCCGGGACAGCGTTACCGGGGAGCTGTTTTTT
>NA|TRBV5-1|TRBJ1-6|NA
CASRLQQGVNSPLHF
TGCGCCAGCAGATTGCAACAGGGCGTTAATTCACCCCTCCACTTT
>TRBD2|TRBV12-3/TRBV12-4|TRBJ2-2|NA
CASEAGGPGELFF
TGTGCCAGCGAGGCGGGGGGGCCCGGGGAGCTGTTTTTT
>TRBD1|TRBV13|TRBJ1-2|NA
CASSLFLGQGAYGYTF
TGTGCCAGCAGCTTATTCCTGGGACAGGGGGCCTATGGCTACACCTTC
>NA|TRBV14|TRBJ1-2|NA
CASSQWGAANYGYTF
TGTGCCAGCAGCCAATGGGGCGCCGCTAACTATGGCTACACCTTC
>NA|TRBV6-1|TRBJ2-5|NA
CASSEDGGTGETQYF
TGTGCCAGCAGTGAAGATGGGGGGACGGGAGAGACCCAGTACTTC
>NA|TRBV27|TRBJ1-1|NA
CASSRGGTEAFF
TGTGCCAGCAGTCGGGGGGGCACTGAAGCTTTCTTT
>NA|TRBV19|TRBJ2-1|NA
CASSGLGWGTKNEQFF
TGTGCCAGTTCAGGACTGGGTTGGGGTACGAAGAATGAGCAGTTCTTC
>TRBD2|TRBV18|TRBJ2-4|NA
CASSPWPSGGSKNIQYF
TGTGCCAGCTCACCCTGGCCTAGCGGGGGGTCCAAAAACATTCAGTACTTC
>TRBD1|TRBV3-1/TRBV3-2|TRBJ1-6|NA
CASRRSPGQGNSPLHF
TGTGCCAGCAGACGATCGCCGGGACAGGGAAATTCACCCCTCCACTTT